Below, 26 T cell receptor beta chains from the same sample are listed, as sequenced in a study of cytomegalovirus exposure and HLA in healthy donors. This PCR relied on a set of 60 Vbeta primers and 13 Jbeta primers. Sequencing was performed with immunoSEQ multiplex PCR; in TCRdb, only in-frame clones are kept and a portion is missing. The sample includes approximately 140,000 clones, 65% to 85% of them seen just once. Sequencing input: PBMCs. The origin of the receptors is a man younger than 35 in good health and CMV-seronegative.

This chain links TRBV19 with TRBJ2-7; 8 bases are a match to TRBD2. Germline lookup yields CDR1 LNHDA and CDR2 SQIVND (reference sequence). With V trimmed by 3 bases and J by 3 bases, 7 bases remained unmatched. The CDR3 loop spans 15 amino acids. CDR3 coding DNA: TGTGCCAGTAGTATGAGCGGGGGCCTGTACTACGAGCAGTACTTC. As protein: CASSMSGGLYYEQYF.

The chain carries TRBV30 and TRBJ1-3, with TRBD1 as a possible D gene (6 bases). The V gene's germline CDR1 is GTSNPN and CDR2 SVGIG (reference sequence). The CDR3 runs to 13 residues. Trimming pared 5 bases from V and 4 bases from J, leaving 12 bases between. The chain's CDR3 is CAWSPGVGNTIYF. For the CDR3, the DNA is TGTGCCTGGTCCCCAGGGGTGGGAAACACCATATATTTT. Complete variable domain (other parts from reference TRBV30 and TRBJ1-3): SQTIHQWPATLVQPVGSPLSLECTVEGTSNPNLYWYRQAAGRGLQLLFYSVGIGQISSEVPQNLSASRPQDRQFILSSKKLLLSDSGFYLCAWSPGVGNTIYFGEGSWLTVV.

The chain links TRBV5-4 to TRBJ1-2, with 9 nucleotides matching TRBD1. The CDR3 runs 15 residues. V lost 2 bases, J lost 4 bases, and 6 bases stayed unmatched. Germline CDR1 SGHNT, CDR2 YYREEE (reference sequence). This CDR3 is CASSFGNRGLYGYTF. CDR3 bases: TGTGCCAGCAGCTTCGGTAACAGGGGGCTCTATGGCTACACCTTC.

The genes are TRBV12-5 and TRBJ2-1, with a possible D match to TRBD1 (6 bases). Trimming took off 4 bases at V and 6 bases at J, with 16 bases between the two ends. The germline V gene has CDR1 LGHNT and CDR2 FRNRAP. The CDR3 extends over 15 amino acids. The CDR3 bases are TGTGCTAGTGGTTGGACTGGACAGACCTCCAATGAGCAGTTCTTC. It translates to CASGWTGQTSNEQFF. Full variable domain (missing parts from reference TRBV12-5 and TRBJ2-1): DARVTQTPRHKVTEMGQEVTMRCQPILGHNTVFWYRQTMMQGLELLAYFRNRAPLDDSGMPKDRFSAEMPDATLATLKIQPSEPRDSAVYFCASGWTGQTSNEQFFGPGTRLTVL.

This chain connects TRBV5-8 to TRBJ1-1; TRBD1 aligns across 7 bases. V was pared by 4 bases and J by 11 bases, with 8 bases of the junction left unmatched. The germline V gene encodes CDR1 SGHTS and CDR2 YDEGEE. There are 12 residues in the CDR3. CDR3 loop: CASSLDRAGAFF. The CDR3 region has the DNA TGTGCCAGCAGCCTCGACAGGGCGGGGGCTTTCTTT.

This clone was detected once. This chain connects TRBV9 to TRBJ2-2, with 11 bases fitting TRBD2. Germline loops: CDR1 SGDLS, CDR2 YYNGEE. The length of the CDR3 is 15 residues. Trimming took 4 bases from V and 7 from J; bases not matched to a gene: 6. CDR3 loop: CASSHSGGALGELFF. CDR3 DNA sequence: TGTGCCAGCAGCCATAGCGGGGGGGCCCTCGGGGAGCTGTTTTTT.

The V gene is TRBV7-9, the J gene TRBJ1-1, with D possibly matching TRBD1 (5 bases). V was clipped by 5 bases and J by 8 bases, with 15 bases between them. CDR1 and CDR2 (germline): SEHNR, FQNEAQ (reference sequence). The CDR3 is 13 amino acids. CDR3 coding DNA: TGTGCCAGCAGCCGGACACAAGGTGTAGAAGCTTTCTTT. This gives the protein CASSRTQGVEAFF.

This chain joins TRBV7-2 and TRBJ1-1; no clear D. The CDR3 is 14 residues long. Germline lookup yields CDR1 SGHTA and CDR2 FQGNSA. V lost 1 base and J lost 1, with 7 bases in between. DNA of the CDR3: TGTGCCAGCAGCTTAGAGCGGGGGAACACTGAAGCTTTCTTT. Its protein is CASSLERGNTEAFF.

CDR3 in DNA: TGTGCCACCCAAACTTGGAACACCGGGGAGCTGTTTTTT. Its translation is CATQTWNTGELFF. The V and J genes are TRBV7-2 and TRBJ2-2; D unresolved. CDR3 length: 13 residues. Germline CDR1 SGHTA, CDR2 FQGNSA. Trimming removed 10 bases from V and 1 base from J, with 10 bases in between.

This clone was counted a single time. This chain links TRBV5-1 with TRBJ1-5, with unresolved D. This CDR3 spans 13 amino acids. Germline-derived CDR1 and CDR2 are SGHRS and YFSETQ. The ends were cut back, 4 bases at V and 9 bases at J, with 14 bases in the middle. CDR3 protein: CASSPGRSGPQHF. The DNA for the CDR3 is TGCGCCAGCAGCCCGGGTAGGTCCGGGCCCCAGCATTTT.

The chain has TRBV5-4 and TRBJ2-1; D unresolved. CDR3 length equals 11 residues. Germline values: CDR1 SGHNT, CDR2 YYREEE (reference sequence). The germline V and J ends were trimmed by 4 bases and 7 bases, with 6 bases remaining between them. This CDR3 is CASSEVNEQFF. The CDR3 region has the DNA TGTGCCAGCAGCGAGGTGAATGAGCAGTTCTTC.

This clone was detected ten times or more. The chain uses TRBV7-9 and TRBJ1-4; no firm D call. The V gene's germline CDR1 is SEHNR and CDR2 FQNEAQ (reference sequence). Trimming stripped 3 bases from V and 1 base from J, with 6 bases between. This CDR3 is 14 amino acids long. As DNA, the CDR3 is TGTGCCAGCAGCTTGGTTAGAACTAATGAAAAACTGTTTTTT. Residues: CASSLVRTNEKLFF.

The chain has TRBV9 and TRBJ1-1; D gene ambiguous. Deletions cut 3 bases from V and 1 base from J, with 10 bases between. Germline lookup yields CDR1 SGDLS and CDR2 YYNGEE. The CDR3 runs 14 residues. CDR3 sequence: CASSAQQWNTEAFF. The CDR3 DNA follows: TGTGCCAGCAGCGCCCAACAGTGGAACACTGAAGCTTTCTTT.

The chain employs TRBV4-2 and TRBJ1-5; 7 positions match TRBD1. V trimming: 4 bases; J trimming: 15 bases; junction bases outside the gene matches: 15. This CDR3 contains 14 residues. The V gene's germline CDR1 is LGHNA and CDR2 YNFKEQ. The CDR3 loop is CASSPQLGDSARHF. DNA for the CDR3: TGTGCCAGCAGCCCCCAGCTTGGGGACAGTGCTCGGCATTTT.

CDR3: CASKLAGGHSTDTQYF. In DNA, the CDR3 is TGTGCCAGCAAACTAGCGGGGGGCCATAGCACAGATACGCAGTATTTT. V usage is TRBV5-4 and J usage is TRBJ2-3, with 12 bases that match TRBD2. The CDR3 spans 16 residues. Germline CDR1 is SGHNT and CDR2 is YYREEE (reference sequence). J gave up 0 bases and V 6 bases, and 5 bases lay outside the gene matches.

This chain uses TRBV6-4 with TRBJ2-3; TRBD1 matches at 12 bases. Germline-derived CDR1 and CDR2 are MRHNA and SNTAGT. The CDR3 is made up of 15 amino acids. Trimming at V came to 2 bases and at J to 4 bases, leaving 1 base not matched to a gene. DNA of the CDR3: TGTGCCAGCAGTGACGGGACAGGGGGCTCAGATACGCAGTATTTT. It encodes CASSDGTGGSDTQYF.

The rearrangement uses TRBV19 and TRBJ1-2, with a possible D match to TRBD1 (5 bases). The CDR3 spans 15 residues. In germline, CDR1 is LNHDA, CDR2 SQIVND (reference sequence). Trimming cost V 4 bases and J 0 bases, with 12 bases left between them. The CDR3 DNA is TGTGCCAGTAGTACAAACGACAGAGCTAACTATGGCTACACCTTC. Translating gives CASSTNDRANYGYTF.

This chain links TRBV14 with TRBJ1-2; maybe TRBD1 (5 bases). The CDR3 totals 14 residues. The V end lost 6 bases, the J end lost 3 bases, and 14 bases lay between the germline ends. Per germline, CDR1 SGHDN and CDR2 FVKESK. In nucleotides, the CDR3 is TGTGCCAGCAGATCCGGCGGAGGGGACTATGGCTACACCTTC. This translates into CASRSGGGDYGYTF.

The rearrangement links TRBV7-9 to TRBJ2-7; perhaps TRBD1 as D (8 bases). The CDR3 has 15 amino acids. V lost 3 bases to trimming and J lost 6 bases, with 18 bases between them. The germline V gene has CDR1 SEHNR and CDR2 FQNEAQ (reference sequence). The CDR3, as DNA: TGTGCCAGCAGCTTTACAGGGGGGGTCACGAGCGAGCAGTACTTC. This sequence encodes CASSFTGGVTSEQYF.

The genes are TRBV6-9 and TRBJ2-5; tentative D call: TRBD1 (7 bases). Trimming cost V 6 bases and J 1 base, with 30 bases left between them. The CDR3 contains 20 residues. The germline CDR1 and CDR2 sequences are MNHGY and SVAAGI. DNA of the CDR3: TGTGCCAGCAGCGGGTGGGTGCGACAGGAGGGGGCTTCCTTCCAAGAGACCCAGTACTTC. Translated: CASSGWVRQEGASFQETQYF.

A remark on this clone: Germline is not matched at one junction end, which may reflect a read error. The V gene is TRBV7-9, the J gene TRBJ2-2; D is unresolved. The germline gives CDR1 SEHNR, CDR2 FQNEAQ (reference sequence). CDR3 size: 14 residues. CDR3 residues: CSSSLGRVPGELFF. The CDR3 nucleotides are TGTTCCAGCAGCTTAGGACGGGTACCCGGGGAGCTGTTTTTT.

The genes are TRBV29-1 and TRBJ1-2; a possible D gene is TRBD1 (6 bases). Germline CDR1 SQVTM, CDR2 ANQGSEA. Trimming left V 6 bases short and J 4 bases short, with 18 bases between. The CDR3 has 14 residues. The CDR3 sequence: CSVATLGAGYGYTF. Written as DNA, the CDR3 is TGCAGCGTAGCTACCCTGGGGGCGGGCTATGGCTACACCTTC.

The chain joins TRBV19 to TRBJ2-3; 9 nucleotides align to TRBD1. CDR3 length: 14 amino acids. Germline V gene sequence: CDR1 LNHDA, CDR2 SQIVND (reference sequence). V was pared by 8 bases and J by 2 bases, with 5 bases of the junction left unmatched. In nucleotides, the CDR3 is TGTGCCAGTGGGCGGGACAGGGCCACAGATACGCAGTATTTT. Its translation: CASGRDRATDTQYF.

V is TRBV19 and J is TRBJ1-2; maybe TRBD1 (6 bases). This CDR3 spans 13 amino acids. V was shortened by 4 bases and J by 6 bases, with 12 bases between the two germline ends. Germline loops: CDR1 LNHDA, CDR2 SQIVND (reference sequence). CDR3 bases: TGTGCCAGTAGTACCCGCGGACAGAATGGCTACACCTTC. It encodes CASSTRGQNGYTF.

V is TRBV18 and J is TRBJ1-2; perhaps TRBD1 as D (6 bases). The CDR3 is 14 residues long. Trimming took off 3 bases at V and 5 bases at J, with 13 bases between the two ends. Germline values: CDR1 KGHSH, CDR2 LQKENI. The CDR3 region has the DNA TGTGCCAGCTCACCCCCCGCGGACAGATATGGCTACACCTTC. It is translated as CASSPPADRYGYTF.

V gene TRBV5-5 combines with J gene TRBJ2-7; TRBD1 aligns across 11 bases. CDR3 length: 14 amino acids. V gave up 5 bases and J gave up 5 bases; unmatched junction bases: 6. Germline V gene sequence: CDR1 SGHKS, CDR2 YYEKEE (reference sequence). CDR3 in DNA: TGTGCCAGCAGGTTAGGACAGGGGGCTAACGAGCAGTACTTC. Protein sequence: CASRLGQGANEQYF.